This T cell receptor (beta chain) was sequenced during a study of OX40 agonist ivuxolimab in advanced cancers. At the level of the whole study: Ivuxolimab was an agonistic, fully human IgG2 monoclonal antibody directed against OX40 (CD134), a costimulatory receptor. Intravenous ivuxolimab was administered to patients every 2 weeks at six dose levels: 0.01, 0.1, 0.3, 1.5, 3 and 10 mg/kg. Of the roughly 54 dose-escalation patients, hepatocellular carcinoma was present in about 20, melanoma in roughly 15, renal cell carcinoma in 9 and head and neck cancer in 9. A male proportion of 70% to 90% and a mean age of around 60 years, ranging from 23 to 79, were recorded for the dose-escalation cohort. Prior anti-PD-1, anti-PD-L1 or anti-CTLA-4 therapy was permitted, and checkpoint inhibitors had been received by about two fifths of dose-escalation patients. Partial responses occurred in three dose-escalation patients: two with cutaneous melanoma and one with hepatocellular carcinoma. Peripheral TCRbeta sequencing aimed to test whether ivuxolimab altered TCR sequence diversity and caused clonal T-cell expansion. The paper reports the monotherapy dose-escalation portion (N of about 50 patients) of the phase I ivuxolimab trial. Broader findings and caveats from the paper: After ivuxolimab, expanded clones were on average more numerous among CD8+ T cells than among CD4+ T cells. Low levels of normalized T-cell clonal expansion were also shown by some nonresponding patients. At doses from 0.1 to 3.0 mg/kg, clonal expansion was seen in both CD4+ and CD8+ blood T cells between baseline and week 6. The antigen specificity of the peripheral T cells that underwent clonal expansion was not determined. In the 0.1-3.0 mg/kg groups, partial responders had among the lowest normalized peripheral clonal expansion, particularly in CD8+ T cells.

A remark on this clone: The antigen it binds to is not known. No base qualities exist here, and no much larger clone lies one base off it.

Patients with autoimmune disease history or receiving systemic immunosuppression were excluded from the trial. In every dose cohort, peripheral blood was drawn for TCR sequencing at baseline, cycle 4 day 1, and cycle 7 day 1. The samples were taken from a phase I, first-in-human, multicenter, open-label dose-escalation trial of ivuxolimab. Adults with locally advanced or metastatic melanoma, renal cell carcinoma, hepatocellular carcinoma or head and neck squamous cell carcinoma were enrolled in the trial. Before TCR sequencing, CD4+ T cells and CD8+ T cells from peripheral blood were sorted into separate populations. To sequence the TCRbeta CDR3 region, genomic DNA was isolated from the sorted cells. The immunoSEQ Assay was used for sequencing of TCRbeta CDR3 regions. The immuneACCESS repertoire file appears here via TCRdb, limited to in-frame rearrangements. These files lack a portion of the clones; in checked studies, under half of the deficit traces to unresolved V genes, and the cause of the others is not known. Recorded for this sample are about 85,000 clones; approximately 86% of them occurred a single time. The top ten hold just under 2% of the sample.

The CDR3 numbers 17 residues from cysteine through phenylalanine. Solely the CDR3 DNA is kept, with 51 bases framed from the first base. Based on the germline V gene, the CDR1 and CDR2 sequences are SGHDN and FVKESK. The V end loses 2 bases and the J end loses 5 bases, and a stretch of 16 bases separates them. The receptor was isolated from an adult with an advanced solid tumor such as melanoma, head and neck, liver or kidney cancer. The sequenced sample was CD4+ or CD8+ T cells sorted from blood, obtained in a trial of the OX40 agonist ivuxolimab. The chain joins TRBV14 to TRBJ1-6, with no confident D gene call. This receptor has the CDR3 CASSQPDKGGHNSPLHF. The DNA sequence is as follows: TGTGCCAGCAGCCAACCAGATAAGGGCGGGCATAATTCACCCCTCCACTTT.